Listed below are T cell receptor beta chains from one sample, sequenced in a study of PD-1 blockade in classical Hodgkin lymphoma. Clones were sequenced by immunoSEQ multiplex PCR, and TCRdb holds only the in-frame ones, with some missing. The profile shows 10,000 to 15,000 clones, around 85% of them singletons. Material: CD8+ T cells from blood, obtained at baseline. All receptors come from a human donor with classical Hodgkin lymphoma. Both conserved end residues are part of each CDR3. D genes are given only for firm matches. Size tells how often a clone was seen (once, few, many) or the class of an expanded clone, and some rows leave it out.

d_call clone_size j_call v_call cdr3_aa cdr3_nt
. . TRBJ2-6 TRBV25-1 CASSEPREVSSGANVLTF TGTGCCAGCAGTGAGCCCAGGGAGGTCAGCTCTGGGGCCAACGTCCTGACTTTC
TRBD1 . TRBJ1-2 TRBV19 CASSIGQGEGFGYTF TGTGCCAGTAGTATAGGACAGGGAGAAGGGTTCGGCTACACCTTC
. . TRBJ2-7 TRBV5-4 CASSFDGGDRYEQYF TGTGCCAGCAGCTTTGACGGGGGCGACCGTTACGAGCAGTACTTC
TRBD2 . TRBJ2-3 TRBV9 CASSAQLAGGRDTQYF TGTGCCAGCAGCGCCCAACTAGCGGGGGGCCGTGATACGCAGTATTTT
. . TRBJ1-5 TRBV27 CASSPGFPQPQHF TGTGCCAGCAGCCCGGGGTTTCCTCAGCCCCAGCATTTT
. . TRBJ2-5 TRBV28 CASSRKRTERETQYF TGTGCCAGCAGCCGTAAGCGAACAGAGAGAGAGACCCAGTACTTC
. . TRBJ2-7 TRBV7-9 CASSLEGRPEQYF TGTGCCAGCAGCTTAGAGGGTAGGCCCGAGCAGTACTTC
. . TRBJ2-2 TRBV6-4 CASSDEGSGTGELFF TGTGCCAGCAGTGACGAGGGGTCTGGGACCGGGGAGCTGTTTTTT
. . TRBJ2-2 TRBV7-8 CASSAGTADPGELFF TGTGCCTCCTCGGCGGGCACGGCTGATCCCGGGGAGCTGTTTTTT
TRBD1 . TRBJ2-7 TRBV5-1 CASSLVTGGYEQYF TGCGCCAGCAGCTTGGTAACAGGGGGATACGAGCAGTACTTC
. . TRBJ1-3 TRBV15 CATTARGISSGNTIYF TGTGCCACCACCGCCCGGGGGATTAGCTCTGGAAACACCATATATTTT
TRBD2 . TRBJ2-3 TRBV9 CASSPLTSGEDTQYF TGTGCCAGCAGCCCTTTGACTAGCGGGGAGGATACGCAGTATTTT
. . TRBJ1-3 TRBV7-8 CASSEGQSSGNTIYF TGTGCCAGCAGCGAGGGACAAAGCTCTGGAAACACCATATATTTT
TRBD2 . TRBJ2-3 TRBV28 CASTLSVGGGATDTQYF TGTGCCAGCACCCTTTCGGTTGGCGGGGGGGCCACAGATACGCAGTATTTT
. once TRBJ1-5 TRBV30 CAWNASNQPQHF TGTGCCTGGAACGCTAGCAATCAGCCCCAGCATTTT
. . TRBJ1-1 TRBV7-2 CASSLVNPEAFF TGTGCCAGCAGCTTAGTCAACCCTGAAGCTTTCTTT
TRBD1 . TRBJ1-4 TRBV2 CASSEDRVGTNEKLFF TGTGCCAGCAGTGAGGACAGGGTTGGTACTAATGAAAAACTGTTTTTT
TRBD2 . TRBJ2-7 TRBV19 CASSASGGQTYEQYF TGTGCCAGTAGTGCTAGCGGGGGGCAAACCTACGAGCAGTACTTC
. . TRBJ1-1 TRBV5-8 CASSLFDGGGEAFF TGTGCCAGCAGCTTGTTTGACGGCGGGGGTGAAGCTTTCTTT
. . TRBJ1-5 TRBV11-2 CASRSGYSNQPQHF TGTGCCAGCAGATCCGGATATAGCAATCAGCCCCAGCATTTT
. . TRBJ1-1 TRBV2 CAGLGRRDEAFF TGTGCCGGACTGGGGCGACGGGATGAAGCTTTCTTT
. . TRBJ1-1 TRBV28 CASQVGETEAFF TGTGCCAGCCAAGTGGGAGAGACTGAAGCTTTCTTT
TRBD2 . TRBJ2-1 TRBV7-2 CASSLLVRGGLNEQFF TGTGCCAGCAGCTTATTGGTCCGGGGGGGGCTAAATGAGCAGTTCTTC
TRBD1 . TRBJ1-1 TRBV19 CASKPLVGGTGENTEAFF TGTGCCAGTAAACCTCTCGTGGGGGGGACAGGTGAGAACACTGAAGCTTTCTTT
. . TRBJ1-6 TRBV14 CASSQARGFGSPLHF TGTGCCAGCAGCCAAGCCCGCGGCTTCGGTTCACCCCTCCACTTT
TRBD1 . TRBJ2-1 TRBV7-6 CASSLATPGQAYNEQFF TGTGCCAGCAGCTTAGCGACGCCGGGACAGGCCTACAATGAGCAGTTCTTC
. . TRBJ2-7 TRBV4-2 CASSQEILGLDEQYF TGTGCCAGCAGCCAAGAAATTCTCGGCCTGGACGAGCAGTACTTC
. few TRBJ2-7 TRBV6-1 CASSEGLWVQVLLYEQYF TGTGCCAGCAGTGAGGGACTTTGGGTCCAGGTGCTCCTCTACGAGCAGTACTTC
TRBD1 . TRBJ1-1 TRBV25-1 CASSARGISEAFF TGTGCCAGCAGTGCCAGGGGGATATCTGAAGCTTTCTTT
TRBD1 . TRBJ1-4 TRBV2 CASSGGTDNEKLFF TGTGCCAGCAGTGGGGGGACAGATAATGAAAAACTGTTTTTT
. . TRBJ2-1 TRBV5-4 CASSHRHNEQFF TGTGCCAGCAGTCACCGCCACAATGAGCAGTTCTTC
. . TRBJ2-6 TRBV9 CASSDGPAAGANVLTF TGTGCCAGCAGCGATGGCCCGGCAGCTGGGGCCAACGTCCTGACTTTC
TRBD2 . TRBJ2-3 TRBV7-2 CASSLPSGGTDTQYF TGTGCCAGCAGCTTACCTAGCGGGGGCACAGATACGCAGTATTTT
. . TRBJ1-6 TRBV5-1 CASRRGRGSPLHF TGTGCCAGCCGACGGGGACGGGGCTCACCCCTCCACTTT
TRBD1 medium-sized TRBJ1-1 TRBV30 CASDRASTEAFF TGTGCCAGTGACAGGGCAAGCACTGAAGCTTTCTTT
. . TRBJ1-2 TRBV7-9 CASGSGAGGGYTF TGTGCCAGCGGATCCGGGGCTGGAGGCGGCTACACCTTC
. once TRBJ1-1 TRBV7-2 CASSPSSGGTEAFF TGTGCCAGCAGTCCAAGTAGTGGGGGGACTGAAGCTTTCTTT
TRBD2 . TRBJ2-2 TRBV5-6 CASSFGLAGYTGELFF TGTGCCAGCAGCTTCGGACTAGCGGGGTACACCGGGGAGCTGTTTTTT
TRBD2 . TRBJ2-7 TRBV7-9 CASSSLAGAPYEQYF TGTGCCAGCAGCTCACTAGCGGGGGCCCCTTACGAGCAGTACTTC
. few TRBJ1-5 TRBV7-9 CASSPGGTWPQHF TGTGCCAGCAGCCCCGGGGGTACTTGGCCCCAGCATTTT
. . TRBJ2-6 TRBV10-2 CASSEAGGSGANVLTF TGCGCCAGCAGTGAAGCCGGGGGCAGTGGGGCCAACGTCCTGACTTTC
. . TRBJ2-3 TRBV19 CASPPGAGPSTDTQYF TGTGCCAGTCCCCCTGGGGCGGGGCCTAGCACAGATACGCAGTATTTT
TRBD1 . TRBJ2-1 TRBV7-8 CASSRTGGYNEQFF TGTGCCAGCAGCCGAACAGGGGGCTACAATGAGCAGTTCTTC
. . TRBJ2-7 TRBV7-9 CASSFVERPTYEQYF TGTGCCAGCAGCTTTGTCGAGCGGCCCACCTACGAGCAGTACTTC
. . TRBJ1-2 TRBV6-1 CASSDPWTNYGYTF TGTGCCAGCAGTGATCCATGGACCAACTATGGCTACACCTTC
. . TRBJ2-1 TRBV7-9 CASKENANEQFF TGTGCCAGCAAAGAAAACGCAAATGAGCAGTTCTTC
. . TRBJ2-2 TRBV5-1 CASSFPGLTTGELFF TGCGCCAGCAGCTTCCCGGGATTAACGACCGGGGAGCTGTTTTTT
TRBD2 . TRBJ2-7 TRBV11-2 CASSLGPSSGGYEQYF TGTGCCAGCAGCTTAGGTCCGAGTAGCGGGGGGTACGAGCAGTACTTC
. . TRBJ1-2 TRBV6-6 CASSWGGEKDYGYTF TGTGCCAGCAGTTGGGGGGGGGAGAAGGACTATGGCTACACCTTC
TRBD1 . TRBJ1-2 TRBV15 CATSRKWGGQRYGYTF TGTGCCACCAGCAGAAAGTGGGGGGGACAGCGTTATGGCTACACCTTC
TRBD1 . TRBJ2-7 TRBV7-9 CASSSTGQGETYEQYF TGTGCCAGCAGCTCCACCGGACAGGGTGAGACCTACGAGCAGTACTTC
. . TRBJ2-7 TRBV27 CASSPHSSYEQYF TGTGCCAGCAGCCCCCACAGCTCCTACGAGCAGTACTTC
. once TRBJ1-1 TRBV6-5 CASRKVGEAFF TGTGCCAGCAGAAAGGTGGGTGAAGCTTTCTTT
. . TRBJ2-3 TRBV5-1 CTSSERTSTDTQYF TGCACCAGCAGCGAGCGGACTAGCACAGATACGCAGTATTTT
TRBD2 . TRBJ2-5 TRBV7-9 CASSSPWTSGGRYQETQYF TGTGCCAGCAGCTCCCCTTGGACTAGCGGGGGACGTTACCAAGAGACCCAGTACTTC
TRBD1 . TRBJ2-7 TRBV27 CASSTTGLEAYEQYF TGTGCCAGCAGTACGACAGGGTTAGAGGCCTACGAGCAGTACTTC
. . TRBJ1-5 TRBV28 CASSPRGDPQHF TGTGCCAGCAGTCCTCGAGGGGATCCGCAGCATTTT